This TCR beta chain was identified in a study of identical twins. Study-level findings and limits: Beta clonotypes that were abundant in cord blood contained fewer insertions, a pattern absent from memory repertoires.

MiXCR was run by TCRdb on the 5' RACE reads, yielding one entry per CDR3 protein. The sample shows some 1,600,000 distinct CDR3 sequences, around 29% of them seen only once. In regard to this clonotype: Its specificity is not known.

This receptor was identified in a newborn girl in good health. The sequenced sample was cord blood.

The CDR3 region has the DNA TGCAGTGCTAGAGCCTGGAGGGGGATGTTAAATGAGCAGTACTTC. Amino acids: CSARAWRGMLNEQYF. The rearrangement links TRBV20-1 to TRBJ2-5; either TRBD1 or TRBD2 may supply D (6 bases each). CDR1 is DFQATT, CDR2 SNEGSKA, per germline (reference sequence). V lost 1 base, J lost 11 bases, and 23 bases lay in between. CDR3 length equals 15 residues.